This TCR beta chain appears in the sequencing data of a study of T cells in Graves' hyperthyroidism and ophthalmopathy. This clonotype was seen ten or more times. CDR1 and CDR2 (germline): MNHNY, SVGAGI (reference sequence). Trimming removed 2 bases at V and 4 bases at J, with 11 bases between. The CDR3 is 14 amino acids. The CDR3 regions of TCR beta were amplified from RNA transcripts. Primed by the HTBI set, a first-round RT-PCR was run on the TCR CDR3. TCRdb reanalysed the multiplex PCR reads using MiXCR and keeps one entry per CDR3 protein. The top ten clones hold around 7.8% of a sample with a few hundred thousand distinct CDR3 sequences, about a sixth of them seen once. No progression to ophthalmopathy during 18 months of follow-up defined stable disease. The authors obtained PBMCs from more than 9.5 ml of fresh peripheral blood.

This clonotype was sampled from a young woman with Graves' hyperthyroidism. The V and J genes are TRBV6-6 and TRBJ1-1, with D unresolved. The sample was blood. This CDR3 reads CASSYGVDPTEAFF. CDR3 sequence (DNA): TGTGCCAGCAGTTACGGTGTAGACCCCACTGAAGCTTTCTTT.